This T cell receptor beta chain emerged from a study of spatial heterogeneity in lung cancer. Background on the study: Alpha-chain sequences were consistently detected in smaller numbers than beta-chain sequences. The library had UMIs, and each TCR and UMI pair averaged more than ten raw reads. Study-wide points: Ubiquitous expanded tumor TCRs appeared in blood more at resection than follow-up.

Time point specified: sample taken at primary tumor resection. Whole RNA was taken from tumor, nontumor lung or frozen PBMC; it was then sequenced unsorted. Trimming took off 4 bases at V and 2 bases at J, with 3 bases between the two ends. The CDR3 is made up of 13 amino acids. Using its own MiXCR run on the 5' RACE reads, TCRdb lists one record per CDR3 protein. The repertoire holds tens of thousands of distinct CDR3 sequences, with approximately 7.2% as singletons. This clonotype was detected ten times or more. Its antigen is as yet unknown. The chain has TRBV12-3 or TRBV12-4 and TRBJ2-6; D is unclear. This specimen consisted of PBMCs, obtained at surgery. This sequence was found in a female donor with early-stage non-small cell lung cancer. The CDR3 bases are TGTGCCAGCAGTTATACTGGGGCCAACGTCCTGACTTTC. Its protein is CASSYTGANVLTF.